This T cell receptor (beta chain) was found in a study of early T cells in non-severe SARS-CoV-2 infection. Across the study: Chains were not paired, and sequencing was done on bulk RNA from unsorted whole blood. Study-wide results and caveats: Matching with VDJdb favored anti-spike CD8 responses (missing private and CD4 specificities).

Attachment of unique molecular identifiers to individual cDNA molecules was performed. TCRdb analysed the 5' RACE reads with MiXCR anew, one entry per CDR3 protein. The sample holds some 76,000 distinct CDR3 sequences; roughly 15% are singletons and the top ten take more than 12%. CDR3 length equals 13 residues. Trimming removed 5 bases at V and 0 bases at J, with 5 bases between. The germline CDR1 and CDR2 sequences are SGHTA and FQGNSA. Worth noting for this clonotype: Its specificity is not known.

The gene calls are TRBV7-2 and TRBJ1-3; D is unresolved. Sequenced input: whole blood. The TCR sequence derives from an adult who was a healthcare worker with PCR-confirmed SARS-CoV-2 infection or an uninfected control (not recorded which). DNA of the CDR3: TGTGCCAGCAGCCAGAGCTCTGGAAACACCATATATTTT. It translates to CASSQSSGNTIYF. Combining the CDR3 with reference TRBV7-2 and TRBJ1-3 gives the whole variable domain GAGVSQSPSNKVTEKGKDVELRCDPISGHTALYWYRQSLGQGLEFLIYFQGNSAPDKSGLPSDRFSAERTGGSVSTLTIQRTQQEDSAVYLCASSQSSGNTIYFGEGSWLTVV.